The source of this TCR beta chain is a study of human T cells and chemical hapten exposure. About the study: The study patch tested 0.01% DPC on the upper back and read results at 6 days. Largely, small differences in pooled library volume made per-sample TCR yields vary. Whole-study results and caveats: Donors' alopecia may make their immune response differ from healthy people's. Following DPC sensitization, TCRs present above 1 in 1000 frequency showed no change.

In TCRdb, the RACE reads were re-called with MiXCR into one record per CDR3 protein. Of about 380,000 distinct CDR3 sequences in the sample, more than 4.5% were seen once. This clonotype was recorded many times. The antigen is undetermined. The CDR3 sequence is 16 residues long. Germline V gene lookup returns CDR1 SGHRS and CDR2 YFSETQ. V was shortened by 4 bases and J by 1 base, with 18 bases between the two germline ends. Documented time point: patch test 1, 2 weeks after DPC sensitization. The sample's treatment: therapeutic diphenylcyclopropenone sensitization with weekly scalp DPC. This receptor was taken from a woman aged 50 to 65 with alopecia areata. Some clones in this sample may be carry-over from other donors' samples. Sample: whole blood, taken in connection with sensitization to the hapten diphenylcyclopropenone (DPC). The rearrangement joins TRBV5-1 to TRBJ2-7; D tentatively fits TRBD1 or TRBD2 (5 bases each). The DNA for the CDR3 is TGCGCCAGCAGCCTGGCCGGGACGGTAGTGTCCTACGAGCAGTACTTC. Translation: CASSLAGTVVSYEQYF.